This is a list of T cell receptor beta chains from one sample in a study of cytomegalovirus exposure and HLA in healthy donors. Sequencing used immunoSEQ multiplex PCR; TCRdb keeps in-frame clones, though not all of them. This sample's clone table lists roughly 40,000 clones. The sample taken for sequencing was PBMCs. The receptors derive from a male donor in good health and CMV-seronegative. CDR3s include the opening cysteine and the closing phenylalanine or tryptophan. Each record gives: CDR3 DNA, CDR3 protein, J gene, V gene, D gene. A D gene is named only where the DNA matches it firmly.

TGCGCCAGCAGCCCCCACAGGGGGCGAAGGGATCAGCCCCAGCATTTT	CASSPHRGRRDQPQHF	TRBJ1-5	TRBV4-1	TRBD1
TGTGCCAGCACCTGGACTAGCGGGGGTGATACGCAGTATTTT	CASTWTSGGDTQYF	TRBJ2-3	TRBV6-1	TRBD2
TGTGCCAGCAGTATCAGTGCTAACTATGGCTACACCTTC	CASSISANYGYTF	TRBJ1-2	TRBV28	NA
TGTGCCAGCAGCTTTTCATGGAACACTGAAGCTTTCTTT	CASSFSWNTEAFF	TRBJ1-1	TRBV5-8	NA
TGTGCCACCAGCAGAGATAACAGGCATGAAGCTTTCTTT	CATSRDNRHEAFF	TRBJ1-1	TRBV15	NA
TGTGCCAGCAGTTTCTCCCGGTACCAAGAGACCCAGTACTTC	CASSFSRYQETQYF	TRBJ2-5	TRBV28	NA
TGTGCCAGCAGTGACTCGATAAGCGGGGGGGATACGCAGTATTTT	CASSDSISGGDTQYF	TRBJ2-3	TRBV6-4	TRBD2
TGTGCCAGCAGTCCAACGGTTGTGTCGGAGCACACTGAAGCTTTCTTT	CASSPTVVSEHTEAFF	TRBJ1-1	TRBV28	NA
TGTGCCAGCAGTCCAGATACTCGGAGCTATGGCTACACCTTC	CASSPDTRSYGYTF	TRBJ1-2	TRBV28	NA
TGTGCCAGCAGCTCCGGACAGGTCCTTGAAAAACTGTTTTTT	CASSSGQVLEKLFF	TRBJ1-4	TRBV7-6	TRBD1
TGTGCCAGCAGTTTCTCCCCGGGGAACACTGAAGCTTTCTTT	CASSFSPGNTEAFF	TRBJ1-1	TRBV6-5	NA
TGTGCCAGCAGACAATTCGCCGGGACAAGGAGCAATCAGCCCCAGCATTTT	CASRQFAGTRSNQPQHF	TRBJ1-5	TRBV28	NA
TGTGCCAGCAGCCAACGAGAAAGTCACTACGAGCAGTACTTC	CASSQRESHYEQYF	TRBJ2-7	TRBV4-2	NA
TGTGCCAGCAGTCCCGGGTTATTCAACACTGAAGCTTTCTTT	CASSPGLFNTEAFF	TRBJ1-1	TRBV6-5	NA